Each of the 23 T cell receptor beta chains below was sequenced from the same sample in a study of T cell changes during pregnancy in multiple sclerosis. TCRdb's copy holds only in-frame clones and misses some; the assay was immunoSEQ multiplex PCR. In the table there are tens of thousands of clones, roughly 90% of which are singletons. The sequencing used CD4+ T cells from peripheral blood mononuclear cells, collected in the third trimester of pregnancy. The receptors stem from a female donor in good health, enrolled as a control in a pregnancy study.

The chain links TRBV2 to TRBJ2-3; 9 positions match TRBD2. V lost 6 bases and J lost 5; bases outside the gene matches: 9. CDR1 and CDR2 (germline): SNHLY, FYNNEI. This CDR3 has 15 residues. The CDR3 is CASRLGGGARDTQYF. The CDR3 DNA reads TGTGCCAGCAGACTCGGCGGGGGGGCGAGAGATACGCAGTATTTT. Combining the CDR3 with reference TRBV2 and TRBJ2-3 gives the whole variable domain EPEVTQTPSHQVTQMGQEVILRCVPISNHLYFYWYRQILGQKVEFLVSFYNNEISEKSEIFDDQFSVERPDGSNFTLKIRSTKLEDSAMYFCASRLGGGARDTQYFGPGTRLTVL.

The chain links TRBV2 to TRBJ1-1; tentatively, D is TRBD1 (6 bases). This CDR3 contains 11 residues. Germline CDR1 reads SNHLY; CDR2 reads FYNNEI. V lost 5 bases and J lost 9, with 10 bases in between. The CDR3 coding sequence is TGTGCCAGCAGTCAGGGGAGTCAAGCTTTCTTT. Translation: CASSQGSQAFF.

The V and J genes are TRBV30 and TRBJ1-3, with a tentative D call TRBD1 (5 bases). From germline, CDR1 is GTSNPN and CDR2 SVGIG (reference sequence). Trimming pared 3 bases from V and 1 base from J, leaving 10 bases between. This CDR3 region has 14 residues. The CDR3: CAWRRGTSGNTIYF. The CDR3 DNA reads as TGTGCCTGGAGGCGGGGGACTTCTGGAAACACCATATATTTT.

The V and J genes are TRBV5-5 and TRBJ2-7, with 9 bases matching TRBD2. The germline gives CDR1 SGHKS, CDR2 YYEKEE (reference sequence). The CDR3 runs to 14 residues. Trimming took 0 bases from V and 6 from J; bases not matched to a gene: 4. This chain's CDR3 is CASSLGSGGFEQYF. DNA of the CDR3: TGTGCCAGCAGCTTGGGTAGCGGGGGTTTCGAGCAGTACTTC.

The chain uses TRBV5-1 and TRBJ2-2, with 7 bases fitting TRBD1. The V and J ends lost 4 bases and 0 bases, in that order; junction bases with no gene match: 3. The CDR3 totals 15 residues. Germline CDR1 reads SGHRS; CDR2 reads YFSETQ. The CDR3 DNA reads TGCGCCAGCAGCCCCGGGACAGCGAACACCGGGGAGCTGTTTTTT. Its translation is CASSPGTANTGELFF.

J is TRBJ2-7 and V is TRBV5-8, with a tentative D call TRBD1 (5 bases). The CDR3 runs 16 residues. V was cut by 2 bases and J by 2 bases, with 17 bases left in between. The V gene's germline CDR1 is SGHTS and CDR2 YDEGEE. CDR3 sequence: CASSFNIWGRPYEQYF. In DNA form, the CDR3 reads TGTGCCAGCAGCTTTAATATCTGGGGCAGACCCTACGAGCAGTACTTC.

DNA of the CDR3: TGTGCCAGCAAAAAACCGGGACACGACACCGGGGAGCTGTTTTTT. It is translated as CASKKPGHDTGELFF. This rearrangement joins TRBV6-5 to TRBJ2-2; tentative D call: TRBD1 (6 bases). V lost 7 bases and J 3 bases, leaving 15 bases between the germline ends. This CDR3 has 15 residues. CDR1 and CDR2 (germline): MNHEY, SVGAGI.

The chain recombines TRBV19 with TRBJ1-5, with a weak D call TRBD1 (6 bases). Trimming took off 9 bases at V and 4 bases at J, with 13 bases between the two ends. Per germline, CDR1 LNHDA and CDR2 SQIVND (reference sequence). The CDR3 contains 13 residues. CDR3 coding DNA: TGTGCCAGCGGGCAGGGGATGAATCAGCCCCAGCATTTT. It specifies CASGQGMNQPQHF.

V and J are TRBV4-2 and TRBJ1-3, with 8 bases identical to TRBD1. V shed 5 bases and J 4 bases; nucleotides not matched to a gene: 13. CDR1 is LGHNA, CDR2 YNFKEQ, per germline. The CDR3 is made up of 17 amino acids. CDR3 sequence (DNA): TGTGCCAGCAGCTCTGTGGGACAGGTCAATTTCGGAAACACCATATATTTT. Encoded protein: CASSSVGQVNFGNTIYF.

The V call is TRBV2, the J call TRBJ1-2, with 9 bases identical to TRBD1. Trimming took 5 bases from V and 4 from J; bases not matched to a gene: 2. Per the germline V gene, CDR1 is SNHLY and CDR2 is FYNNEI. This CDR3 has 13 amino acids. CDR3 sequence (DNA): TGTGCCAGCAGTTTGGACAGGGGCTATGGCTACACCTTC. Translating gives CASSLDRGYGYTF. Drawing the rest from reference TRBV2 and TRBJ1-2, the complete variable domain is EPEVTQTPSHQVTQMGQEVILRCVPISNHLYFYWYRQILGQKVEFLVSFYNNEISEKSEIFDDQFSVERPDGSNFTLKIRSTKLEDSAMYFCASSLDRGYGYTFGSGTRLTVV.

The chain carries TRBV5-5 and TRBJ2-5; perhaps TRBD1 as D (5 bases). The CDR3 sequence is 15 residues long. Per the germline V gene, CDR1 is SGHKS and CDR2 is YYEKEE (reference sequence). Trimming cost V 0 bases and J 2 bases, with 11 bases left between them. CDR3 amino acids: CASSLGSGPQETQYF. CDR3 nucleotide sequence: TGTGCCAGCAGCTTGGGATCAGGGCCTCAAGAGACCCAGTACTTC. Complete variable domain (other parts from reference TRBV5-5 and TRBJ2-5): DAGVTQSPTHLIKTRGQQVTLRCSPISGHKSVSWYQQVLGQGPQFIFQYYEKEERGRGNFPDRFSARQFPNYSSELNVNALLLGDSALYLCASSLGSGPQETQYFGPGTRLLVL.

V is TRBV13 and J is TRBJ2-7, with D possibly being TRBD1 (6 bases). The V end was cut by 4 bases, the J end by 2 bases, with 12 bases between. This CDR3 contains 14 residues. Germline-derived CDR1 and CDR2 are PRHDT and FYEKMQ (reference sequence). The CDR3 sequence is CASSSRTAPYEQYF. CDR3 in DNA: TGTGCCAGCAGCTCGAGGACAGCCCCCTACGAGCAGTACTTC.

V is TRBV27 and J is TRBJ1-1, with D possibly being TRBD1 (6 bases). In germline, CDR1 is MNHEY, CDR2 SMNVEV (reference sequence). The CDR3 is 14 residues long. The V end lost 8 bases, the J end lost 5 bases, and 18 bases lay between the germline ends. The CDR3 DNA reads TGTGCCAGCTACAGTCGGGGGGCAGGGACTGAAGCTTTCTTT. It codes for CASYSRGAGTEAFF.

The chain is built from TRBV29-1 and TRBJ2-3; the match to TRBD1 covers 9 bases. Trimming removed 6 bases from V and 6 bases from J; junction bases left unmatched: 7. Germline V gene sequence: CDR1 SQVTM, CDR2 ANQGSEA. This CDR3 has 13 amino acids. CDR3 amino acids: CSVVQGAGDTQYF. Written as DNA, the CDR3 is TGCAGCGTCGTACAGGGGGCGGGGGATACGCAGTATTTT.

This clone was recorded only once. The chain employs TRBV11-1 and TRBJ2-7, with TRBD1 matching over 10 bases. Germline-derived CDR1 and CDR2 are SGHAT and FQDESV (reference sequence). CDR3 length: 15 residues. Losses at the gene ends were 5 bases for V and 3 bases for J; bases not matched to a gene: 7. CDR3 region: CASSLGQGVYYEQYF. The CDR3 DNA is TGTGCCAGCAGCCTTGGACAGGGGGTTTACTACGAGCAGTACTTC.

This clone was recorded only once. The rearrangement links TRBV13 to TRBJ2-6; D is ambiguous. V was clipped by 9 bases and J by 2 bases, with 8 bases between them. Germline assignment: CDR1 PRHDT and CDR2 FYEKMQ (reference sequence). The CDR3 spans 13 residues. CDR3 in amino acids: CASGMPGANVLTF. In DNA, the CDR3 is TGTGCCAGTGGCATGCCTGGGGCCAACGTCCTGACTTTC.

A word on this clone: Compared with germline, one end of the junction differs, possibly owing to a read error. V is TRBV13 and J is TRBJ2-3, with 8 bases identical to TRBD2. This CDR3 is built from 13 residues. The germline V gene has CDR1 PRHDT and CDR2 FYEKMQ (reference sequence). The CDR3 reads CASSWTAGAVPDF. As DNA, the CDR3 is TGTGCCAGCAGCTGGACAGCGGGGGCCGTTCCTGATTTT.

Points on this clone: A read error may produce the germline difference seen at one junction end. Here the CDR3 DNA reads TGCGCCAGCAGCCCAGCTACAGGGGGCTCGATCTCCCAATCCCTCTTT. Protein sequence: CASSPATGGSISQSLF. V and J are TRBV5-1 and TRBJ1-1; 9 bases are a match to TRBD1. The CDR3 contains 16 residues. The germline V gene has CDR1 SGHRS and CDR2 YFSETQ.

This chain links TRBV15 with TRBJ2-7; maybe TRBD2 (5 bases). CDR3 size: 17 residues. Trimming left V 0 bases short and J 2 bases short, with 17 bases between. Looked up from germline, CDR1 is LNHNV and CDR2 is YYDKDF (reference sequence). The CDR3 bases are TGTGCCACCAGCAGAGATCTGGAGACATGGGAGCCCTACGAGCAGTACTTC. It specifies CATSRDLETWEPYEQYF.

The gene calls are TRBV11-2 and TRBJ1-2; 7 bases agree with TRBD1. Trimming removed 5 bases from V and 5 bases from J; junction bases left unmatched: 2. There are 12 residues in the CDR3. In germline, CDR1 is SGHAT, CDR2 FQNNGV. The CDR3, as DNA: TGTGCCAGCAGCGCGGGACAGTATGGCTACACCTTC. Protein sequence: CASSAGQYGYTF.

In its sample, this clone was seen a few times. The chain recombines TRBV19 with TRBJ2-2; 8 bases match TRBD1. The CDR3 spans 15 residues. J was trimmed by 0 bases and V by 6 bases; bases with no gene match: 3. Germline CDR1 LNHDA, CDR2 SQIVND (reference sequence). The CDR3 sequence: CASRKDRANTGELFF. CDR3 DNA: TGTGCCAGTAGAAAGGACAGGGCGAACACCGGGGAGCTGTTTTTT.

The chain employs TRBV9 and TRBJ2-1; 8 bases are a match to TRBD2. Germline V gives CDR1 SGDLS, CDR2 YYNGEE. There are 16 residues in the CDR3. The V and J ends lost 5 bases and 2 bases, in that order; junction bases with no gene match: 9. The CDR3 DNA sequence: TGTGCCAGCAGTGAGACCGGGACTAGGGCCTACAATGAGCAGTTCTTC. Residues: CASSETGTRAYNEQFF.

The chain uses TRBV7-9 and TRBJ2-2, with 10 bases fitting TRBD1. The germline V gene encodes CDR1 SEHNR and CDR2 FQNEAQ (reference sequence). V shed 4 bases and J 3 bases; nucleotides not matched to a gene: 5. The CDR3 sequence is 16 residues long. CDR3 nucleotides: TGTGCCAGCAGCTCCGGACAGGGGGGACACACCGGGGAGCTGTTTTTT. Its translation is CASSSGQGGHTGELFF.